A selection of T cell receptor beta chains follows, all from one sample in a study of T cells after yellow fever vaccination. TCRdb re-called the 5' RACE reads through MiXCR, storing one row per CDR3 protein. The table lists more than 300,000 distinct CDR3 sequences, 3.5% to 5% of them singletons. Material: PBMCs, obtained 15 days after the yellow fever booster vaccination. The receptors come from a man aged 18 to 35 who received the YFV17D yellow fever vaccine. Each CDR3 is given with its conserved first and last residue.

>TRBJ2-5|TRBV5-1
CASSSLAGGPVKTQYF
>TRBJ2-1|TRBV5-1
CASSPRIDYSSYNEQFF
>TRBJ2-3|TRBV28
CASSPPRTGTDTQYF
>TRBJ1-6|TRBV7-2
CASSYRTGRTGDPSYNSPLHF
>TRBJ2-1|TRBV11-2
CASSLIRGGAVNEQFF
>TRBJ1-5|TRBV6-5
CASSYSAQGEGTQPQHF
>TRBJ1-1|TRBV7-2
CASSSSDYRGGKAFF
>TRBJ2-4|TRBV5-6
CASSSDTLAKNIQYF
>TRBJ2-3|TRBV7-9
CASPTRDRHSIPVDTQYF
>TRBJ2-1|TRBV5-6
CASSGNLPGDTYNEQFF
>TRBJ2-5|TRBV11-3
CASSLGYTPEGETQYF
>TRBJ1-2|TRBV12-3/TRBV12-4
CASSFKGTGYTF
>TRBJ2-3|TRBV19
CASSLQRESTDTQYF
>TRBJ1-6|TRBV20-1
CSAFAVGGAHNSPLHF
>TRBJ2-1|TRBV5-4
CASAHWTSGGPQNEQFF
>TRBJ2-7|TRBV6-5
CASSYEGTLPYEQYF
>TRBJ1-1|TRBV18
CASSAGTGYLNTEAFF
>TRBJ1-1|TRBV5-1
CASSFTTGLGNTEAFF
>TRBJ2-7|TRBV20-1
CSAKTGVSSYEQYF
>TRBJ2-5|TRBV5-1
CASSQQETQYF
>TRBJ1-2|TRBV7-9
CASSWGDLSYGYTF
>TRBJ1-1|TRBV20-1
CSARRPGQGTTEAFF
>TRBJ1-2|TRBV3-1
CASSLGDGYFYGYTF
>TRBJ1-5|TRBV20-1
CSASTPTGNQPQHF